The clone carrying this T cell receptor beta chain was recorded at least ten times. The source of the sample is a study of Graves' ophthalmopathy and Graves' hyperthyroidism. RNA transcripts provided the template for amplifying TCR beta CDR3 regions. Second-round multiplex PCR came after first-round RT-PCR with HTBI primers. Using its own MiXCR run on the multiplex PCR reads, TCRdb lists one record per CDR3 protein. The profile shows approximately 380,000 distinct CDR3 sequences, roughly 21% of them singletons. V lost 7 bases to trimming and J lost 3 bases, with 12 bases between them. The CDR3 covers 14 residues. The V gene's germline CDR1 is MDHEN and CDR2 SYDVKM.

The source of this sequence is a young woman with stable Graves' hyperthyroidism. The gene calls are TRBV28 and TRBJ2-2; D tentatively reads TRBD1 or TRBD2 (7 bases each). What was sequenced was peripheral blood. The CDR3 DNA reads as TGTGCCAGCATACAGGGGAGGGACACCGGGGAGCTGTTTTTT. Encoded protein: CASIQGRDTGELFF.